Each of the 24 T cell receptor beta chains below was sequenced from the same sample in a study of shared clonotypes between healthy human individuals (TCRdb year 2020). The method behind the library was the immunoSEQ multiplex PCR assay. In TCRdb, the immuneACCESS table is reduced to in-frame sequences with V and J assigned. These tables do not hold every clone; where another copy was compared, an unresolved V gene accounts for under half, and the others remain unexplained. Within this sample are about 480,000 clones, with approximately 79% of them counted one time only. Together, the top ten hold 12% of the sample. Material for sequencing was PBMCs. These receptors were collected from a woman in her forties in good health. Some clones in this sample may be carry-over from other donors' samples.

CDR3 amino acids: CAWRRDWGDEQYF. CDR3 in DNA: TGTGCCTGGAGAAGGGACTGGGGGGACGAGCAGTACTTC. The rearrangement links TRBV30 to TRBJ2-7, with D perhaps matching TRBD2 (6 bases). Deletions cut 3 bases from V and 5 bases from J, with 14 bases between. The CDR3 has 13 residues. Germline CDR1 GTSNPN, CDR2 SVGIG (reference sequence).

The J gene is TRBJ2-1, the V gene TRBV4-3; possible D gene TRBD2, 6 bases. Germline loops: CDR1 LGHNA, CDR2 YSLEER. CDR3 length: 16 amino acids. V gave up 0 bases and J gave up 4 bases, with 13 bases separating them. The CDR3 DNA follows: TGCGCCAGCAGCCAAGATACTGGCGGGATTTACAATGAGCAGTTCTTC. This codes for CASSQDTGGIYNEQFF.

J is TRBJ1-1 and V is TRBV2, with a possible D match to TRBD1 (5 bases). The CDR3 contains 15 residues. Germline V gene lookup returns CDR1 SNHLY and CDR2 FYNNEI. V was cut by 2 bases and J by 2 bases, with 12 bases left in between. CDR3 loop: CASSEYKGPNTEAFF. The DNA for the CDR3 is TGTGCCAGCAGTGAATATAAGGGGCCCAACACTGAAGCTTTCTTT. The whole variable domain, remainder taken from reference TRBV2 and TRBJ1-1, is EPEVTQTPSHQVTQMGQEVILRCVPISNHLYFYWYRQILGQKVEFLVSFYNNEISEKSEIFDDQFSVERPDGSNFTLKIRSTKLEDSAMYFCASSEYKGPNTEAFFGQGTRLTVV.

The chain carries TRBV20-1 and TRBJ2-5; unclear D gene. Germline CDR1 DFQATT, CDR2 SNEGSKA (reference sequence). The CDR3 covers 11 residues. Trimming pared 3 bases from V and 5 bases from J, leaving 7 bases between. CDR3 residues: CSARLRETQYF. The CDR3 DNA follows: TGCAGTGCTAGGCTGAGGGAGACCCAGTACTTC.

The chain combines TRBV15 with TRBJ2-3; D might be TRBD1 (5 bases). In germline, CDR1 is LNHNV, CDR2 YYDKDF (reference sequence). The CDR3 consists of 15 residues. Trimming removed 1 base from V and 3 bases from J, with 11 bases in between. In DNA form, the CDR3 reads TGTGCCACCAGCAGAGGCAGGGTTATGACAGATACGCAGTATTTT. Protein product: CATSRGRVMTDTQYF. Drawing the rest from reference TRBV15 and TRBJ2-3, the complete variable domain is DAMVIQNPRYQVTQFGKPVTLSCSQTLNHNVMYWYQQKSSQAPKLLFHYYDKDFNNEADTPDNFQSRRPNTSFCFLDIRSPGLGDTAMYLCATSRGRVMTDTQYFGPGTRLTVL.

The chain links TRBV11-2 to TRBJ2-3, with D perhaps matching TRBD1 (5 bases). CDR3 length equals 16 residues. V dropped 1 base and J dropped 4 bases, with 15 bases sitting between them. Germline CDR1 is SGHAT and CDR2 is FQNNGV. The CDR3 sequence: CASSLGWGSRADTQYF. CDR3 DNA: TGTGCCAGCAGCTTAGGGTGGGGCTCAAGGGCAGATACGCAGTATTTT.

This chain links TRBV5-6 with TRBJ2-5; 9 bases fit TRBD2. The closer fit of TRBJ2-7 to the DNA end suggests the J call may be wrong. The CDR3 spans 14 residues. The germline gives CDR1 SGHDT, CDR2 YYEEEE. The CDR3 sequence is CASSLGLAVDEQYF. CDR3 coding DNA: TGTGCCAGCAGCTTGGGACTAGCGGTCGACGAGCAGTACTTC.

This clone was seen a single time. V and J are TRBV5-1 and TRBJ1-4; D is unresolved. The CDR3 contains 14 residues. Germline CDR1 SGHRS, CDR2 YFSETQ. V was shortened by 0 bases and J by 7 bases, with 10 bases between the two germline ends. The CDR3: CASSLDSTGEKLFF. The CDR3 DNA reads TGCGCCAGCAGCTTGGATAGCACGGGTGAAAAACTGTTTTTT.

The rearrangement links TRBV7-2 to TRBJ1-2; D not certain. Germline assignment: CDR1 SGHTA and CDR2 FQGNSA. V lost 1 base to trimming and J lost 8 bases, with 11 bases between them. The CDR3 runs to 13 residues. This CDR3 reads CASSLGPVGGYTF. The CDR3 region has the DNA TGTGCCAGCAGCTTAGGACCCGTGGGGGGCTACACCTTC.

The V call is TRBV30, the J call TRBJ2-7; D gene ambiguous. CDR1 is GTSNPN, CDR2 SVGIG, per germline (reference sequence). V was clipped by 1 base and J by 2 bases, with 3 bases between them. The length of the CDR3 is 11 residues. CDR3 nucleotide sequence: TGTGCCTGGAGTGGGGCCTACGAGCAGTACTTC. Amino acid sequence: CAWSGAYEQYF.

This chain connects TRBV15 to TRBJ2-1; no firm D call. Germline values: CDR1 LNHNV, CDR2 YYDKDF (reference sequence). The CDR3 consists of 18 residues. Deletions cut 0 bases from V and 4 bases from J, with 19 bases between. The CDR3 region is CATSRDYGVSTLYNEQFF. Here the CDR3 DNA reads TGTGCCACCAGCAGAGATTACGGAGTCTCTACTCTATACAATGAGCAGTTCTTC.

CDR3: CASRPGLAGVESETQYF. In DNA form, the CDR3 reads TGTGCCAGCAGGCCGGGACTAGCGGGAGTCGAATCAGAGACCCAGTACTTC. V and J are TRBV28 and TRBJ2-5; 14 bases match TRBD2. This CDR3 has 17 residues. Germline lookup yields CDR1 MDHEN and CDR2 SYDVKM. V shed 6 bases and J 4 bases; nucleotides not matched to a gene: 10.

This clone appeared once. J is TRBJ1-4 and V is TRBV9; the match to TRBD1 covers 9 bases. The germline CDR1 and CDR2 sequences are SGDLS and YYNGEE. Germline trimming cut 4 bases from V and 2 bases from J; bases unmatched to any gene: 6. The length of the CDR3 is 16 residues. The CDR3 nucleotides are TGTGCCAGCAGCAAAACAGGGGGCCGGACTAATGAAAAACTGTTTTTT. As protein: CASSKTGGRTNEKLFF.

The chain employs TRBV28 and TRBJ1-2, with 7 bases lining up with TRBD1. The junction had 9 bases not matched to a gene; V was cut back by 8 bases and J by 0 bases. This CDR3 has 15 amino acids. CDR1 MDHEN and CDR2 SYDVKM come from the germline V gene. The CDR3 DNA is TGTGCCAGCTCGCCAGGGGGGAGGGCTAACTATGGCTACACCTTC. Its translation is CASSPGGRANYGYTF.

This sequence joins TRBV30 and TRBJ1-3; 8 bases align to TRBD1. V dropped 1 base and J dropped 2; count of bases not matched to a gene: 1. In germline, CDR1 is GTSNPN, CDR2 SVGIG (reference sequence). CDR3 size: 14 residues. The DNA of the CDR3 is TGTGCCTGGAGTGCGGACAGGGCTGGAAACACCATATATTTT. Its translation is CAWSADRAGNTIYF.

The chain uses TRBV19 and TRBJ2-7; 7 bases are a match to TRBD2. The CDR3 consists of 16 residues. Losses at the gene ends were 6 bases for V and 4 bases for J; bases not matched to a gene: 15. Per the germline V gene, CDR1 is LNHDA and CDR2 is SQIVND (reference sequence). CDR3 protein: CASSPSGGREMYEQYF. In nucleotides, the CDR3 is TGTGCCAGTAGCCCTTCTGGGGGGAGGGAGATGTACGAGCAGTACTTC.

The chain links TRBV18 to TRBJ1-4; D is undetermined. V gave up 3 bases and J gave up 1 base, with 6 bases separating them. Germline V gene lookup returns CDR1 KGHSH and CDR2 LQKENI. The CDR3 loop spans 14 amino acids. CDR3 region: CASSPDLTNEKLFF. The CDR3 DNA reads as TGTGCCAGCTCACCGGACTTAACTAATGAAAAACTGTTTTTT. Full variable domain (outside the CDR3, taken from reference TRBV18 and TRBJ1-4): NAGVMQNPRHLVRRRGQEARLRCSPMKGHSHVYWYRQLPEEGLKFMVYLQKENIIDESGMPKERFSAEFPKEGPSILRIQQVVRGDSAAYFCASSPDLTNEKLFFGSGTQLSVL.

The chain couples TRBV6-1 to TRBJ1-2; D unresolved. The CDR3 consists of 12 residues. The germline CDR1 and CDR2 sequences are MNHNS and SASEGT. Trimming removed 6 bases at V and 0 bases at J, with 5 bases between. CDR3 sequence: CASRFANYGYTF. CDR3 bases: TGTGCCAGCAGGTTTGCTAACTATGGCTACACCTTC.

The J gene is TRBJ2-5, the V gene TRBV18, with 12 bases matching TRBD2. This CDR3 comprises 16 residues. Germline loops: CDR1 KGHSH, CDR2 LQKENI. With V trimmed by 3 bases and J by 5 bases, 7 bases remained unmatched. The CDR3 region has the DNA TGTGCCAGCTCACCGGAACTAGCGGGAGGTGGGGAGACCCAGTACTTC. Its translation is CASSPELAGGGETQYF.

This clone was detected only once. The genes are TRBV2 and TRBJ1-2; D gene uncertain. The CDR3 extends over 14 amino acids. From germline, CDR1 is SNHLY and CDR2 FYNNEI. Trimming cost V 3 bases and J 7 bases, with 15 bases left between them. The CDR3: CASSDYSSVGGYTF. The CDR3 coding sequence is TGTGCCAGCAGTGACTACAGTTCCGTGGGTGGCTACACCTTC.

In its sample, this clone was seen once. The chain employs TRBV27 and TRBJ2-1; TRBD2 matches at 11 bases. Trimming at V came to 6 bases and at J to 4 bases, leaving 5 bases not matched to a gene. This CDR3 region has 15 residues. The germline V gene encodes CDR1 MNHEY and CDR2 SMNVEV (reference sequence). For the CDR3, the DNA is TGTGCCAGCAGCCCACTAGCGGGGGCATACAATGAGCAGTTCTTC. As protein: CASSPLAGAYNEQFF.

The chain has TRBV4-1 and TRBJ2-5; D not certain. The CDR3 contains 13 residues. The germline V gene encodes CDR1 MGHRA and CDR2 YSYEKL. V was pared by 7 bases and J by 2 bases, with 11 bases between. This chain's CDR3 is CASTSHPQETQYF. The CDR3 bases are TGCGCCAGCACCTCACACCCACAAGAGACCCAGTACTTC.

In nucleotides, the CDR3 is TGTGCCAGCAGCGACCTCGGGCGCCAAGAGACCCAGTACTTC. Protein product: CASSDLGRQETQYF. The chain uses TRBV7-8 and TRBJ2-5; no reliable D call. Per germline, CDR1 SGHVS and CDR2 FQNEAQ. This CDR3 is built from 14 residues. The V and J ends lost 5 bases and 1 base respectively, with 11 bases between them.

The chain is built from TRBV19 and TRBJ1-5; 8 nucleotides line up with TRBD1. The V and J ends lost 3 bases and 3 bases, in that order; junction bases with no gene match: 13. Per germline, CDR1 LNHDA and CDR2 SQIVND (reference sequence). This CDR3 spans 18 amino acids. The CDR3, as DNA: TGTGCCAGTAGTATCCGGACAGGGTCTATCTTTGTCAATCAGCCCCAGCATTTT. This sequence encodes CASSIRTGSIFVNQPQHF.